This TCR beta chain appears in the sequencing data of a study of shared clonotypes between healthy human individuals. Looked up from germline, CDR1 is SGHVS and CDR2 is FNYEAQ. CDR3 length equals 17 residues. V shed 2 bases and J 4 bases; nucleotides not matched to a gene: 10. Approximately 210 ng DNA, tens of thousands of T cell genomes, went into each sorted-subset replicate PCR. Assay: immunoSEQ multiplex PCR; the TCRdb copy retains only in-frame clones and omits some. The sample lists roughly 380,000 clones, about 96% occurring once. The sequencing sample was made of memory CD8+ T cells sorted from blood. The sample's subset: CD45RO+ cells pooled with CCR7-negative TemRA cells. The TCR was taken from a man aged 25-40 years in good health. The chain links TRBV7-6 to TRBJ2-3, with 9 nucleotides matching TRBD1. The CDR3 DNA sequence: TGTGCCAGCAGCTTATATCCGCGGGACAGGGAGGCAGATACGCAGTATTTT. Protein product: CASSLYPRDREADTQYF.